The present T cell receptor (beta chain) was sequenced within a study of T cell responses to AZD1222 COVID-19 vaccine. Turning to the study itself: Pooling was applied to second doses at about 4 or about 12 weeks.

Whole-study results and caveats: As reported, nearly half of all spike-specific TCRs target variant regions that are unmutated. Spike-specific TCRs gained breadth and depth after people received two AZD1222 doses. White British ancestry dominated among donors, who included more females, and clonal diversity was possibly underestimated.

As to this clone: The target antigen is unknown.

The CDR3 has 16 amino acids. Trimming cost V 2 bases and J 12 bases, with 25 bases left between them. The germline gives CDR1 SGHTA, CDR2 FQGNSA. Sequenced by immunoSEQ multiplex PCR; TCRdb stores in-frame clones only, minus some. The data show 120,000 to 150,000 clones, about 91% seen once. The sequence derives from an adult in good health. The rearrangement joins TRBV7-2 to TRBJ1-1, with D unresolved. Sequenced here: peripheral blood, sampled on day 0 of AZD1222 vaccination. Here the CDR3 reads CASSLRADQAPPATFF. CDR3 sequence (DNA): TGTGCCAGCAGCTTACGAGCTGACCAGGCTCCGCCGGCGACTTTCTTT.